These 19 T cell receptor beta chains originate from one sample sequenced in a study of human T cells and chemical hapten exposure. As to time point: pre-sensitization, week 0. Treatment given: therapeutic diphenylcyclopropenone sensitization with weekly scalp DPC. TCRdb re-called the RACE reads with MiXCR, one entry per CDR3 protein. The data contain over 70,000 distinct CDR3 sequences, 14% of them singletons. This specimen was whole blood, taken in connection with sensitization to the hapten diphenylcyclopropenone (DPC). These receptors all come from a woman in her forties or fifties with alopecia areata. Some clones in this sample may be carry-over from other donors' samples.

The chain employs TRBV18 and TRBJ2-5, with D perhaps matching TRBD1 (5 bases). Germline V gives CDR1 KGHSH, CDR2 LQKENI. This CDR3 has 18 amino acids. Trimming shortened V by 3 bases and J by 5 bases, and 25 bases separated the two germline ends. CDR3: CASSPLAGHRLLLETQYF. Here the CDR3 DNA reads TGTGCCAGCTCACCGTTAGCCGGGCACAGGCTTCTATTGGAGACCCAGTACTTC.

The V gene is TRBV6-2 or TRBV6-3, the J gene TRBJ2-5; 8 bases match TRBD1. The CDR3 is made up of 13 amino acids. Trimming cost V 6 bases and J 6 bases; bases outside gene matches: 6. CDR1 MNHEY and CDR2 SVGEGT come from the germline V gene. In DNA form, the CDR3 reads TGTGCCAGCAGCCAGACAGGGGAGAAGACCCAGTACTTC. Translation: CASSQTGEKTQYF.

This clonotype was counted between two and nine times. The chain carries TRBV7-8 and TRBJ2-7, with TRBD2 matching 10 bases. With 5 bases clipped from V and 4 bases from J, the junction kept 11 bases outside the gene matches. The V gene's germline CDR1 is SGHVS and CDR2 FQNEAQ. The CDR3 covers 16 residues. CDR3 sequence: CASSVNSAGGPYEQYF. The CDR3 nucleotides are TGTGCCAGCAGCGTAAATTCAGCGGGAGGGCCATACGAGCAGTACTTC.

The chain uses TRBV12-3 or TRBV12-4 and TRBJ1-6, with D maybe TRBD1 (5 bases). Trimming left V 5 bases short and J 4 bases short, with 12 bases between. The CDR3 has 15 residues. The CDR3 nucleotides are TGTGCCAGCAGTATAGGACAAATTTATAATTCACCCCTCCACTTT. It translates to CASSIGQIYNSPLHF.

This clonotype has only a few counts. The CDR3 reads CASRAQRGDLYGYTF. CDR3 coding DNA: TGTGCCAGCAGAGCCCAAAGGGGGGACCTCTATGGCTACACCTTC. The chain employs TRBV6-5 and TRBJ1-2; tentatively, D is TRBD1 (6 bases). The CDR3 consists of 15 residues. CDR1 is MNHEY, CDR2 SVGAGI, per germline. Trimming cost V 6 bases and J 4 bases, with 18 bases left between them.

The CDR3 nucleotides are TGTGCCAGCAGCCGCCGGTCCTCTGGGGCCAACGTCCTGACTTTC. It encodes CASSRRSSGANVLTF. The V and J genes are TRBV6-5 and TRBJ2-6; no definite D call. Trimming took off 6 bases at V and 0 bases at J, with 9 bases between the two ends. The V gene's germline CDR1 is MNHEY and CDR2 SVGAGI. The CDR3 totals 15 residues.

The chain recombines TRBV24-1 with TRBJ1-5; D is unclear. CDR3 length: 14 amino acids. The V gene lost 2 bases and the J gene lost 0 bases, with 4 bases spanning the gap. CDR1 and CDR2 from the germline V gene are KGHDR and SFDVKD. The CDR3, as DNA: TGTGCCACCAGTGATTCGAATAGCAATCAGCCCCAGCATTTT. The encoded protein is CATSDSNSNQPQHF.

In this sample, this clonotype turned up many times. The V and J genes are TRBV2 and TRBJ1-1, with D possibly matching TRBD1 (5 bases). Germline CDR1 SNHLY, CDR2 FYNNEI. V was pared by 8 bases and J by 0 bases, with 19 bases between. The CDR3 runs to 16 residues. The CDR3 sequence is CASGMGLKKMNTEAFF. For the CDR3, the DNA is TGTGCCAGCGGGATGGGGCTCAAGAAGATGAACACTGAAGCTTTCTTT.

Only a few counts were recorded for this clonotype. The chain carries TRBV11-2 and TRBJ2-1; D perhaps matches TRBD2 (5 bases). The CDR3 is 13 amino acids. V was cut by 5 bases and J by 5 bases, with 10 bases left in between. From germline, CDR1 is SGHAT and CDR2 FQNNGV. The CDR3 DNA reads as TGTGCCAGCAGCATCGGGATCCACAATGAGCAGTTCTTC. As protein: CASSIGIHNEQFF. Variable domain in full (rest from reference TRBV11-2 and TRBJ2-1): EAGVAQSPRYKIIEKRQSVAFWCNPISGHATLYWYQQILGQGPKLLIQFQNNGVVDDSQLPKDRFSAERLKGVDSTLKIQPAKLEDSAVYLCASSIGIHNEQFFGPGTRLTVL.

This clonotype was found a few times. CDR3 sequence: CASSRTGLGRKSGNTIYF. CDR3 bases: TGTGCCAGCAGTAGGACAGGACTGGGTAGAAAATCTGGAAACACCATATATTTT. The V gene is TRBV28, the J gene TRBJ1-3; TRBD1 matches 7 bases. CDR1 MDHEN and CDR2 SYDVKM come from the germline V gene. V trimming: 5 bases; J trimming: 1 base; junction bases outside the gene matches: 14. This CDR3 has 18 amino acids. The full variable domain, with the rest looked up from reference TRBV28 and TRBJ1-3, is DVKVTQSSRYLVKRTGEKVFLECVQDMDHENMFWYRQDPGLGLRLIYFSYDVKMKEKGDIPEGYSVSREKKERFSLILESASTNQTSMYLCASSRTGLGRKSGNTIYFGEGSWLTVV.

The sample holds a few counts of this clonotype. The CDR3 protein is CSARVAGELFF. CDR3 nucleotide sequence: TGCAGTGCTAGAGTTGCCGGGGAGCTGTTTTTT. V usage is TRBV20-1 and J usage is TRBJ2-2; unclear D gene. This CDR3 is built from 11 residues. Germline CDR1 DFQATT, CDR2 SNEGSKA (reference sequence). V was pared by 1 base and J by 6 bases, with 3 bases between.

This chain uses TRBV6-5 with TRBJ1-5; D is possibly TRBD1 (6 bases). Germline CDR1 and CDR2: MNHEY and SVGAGI. The CDR3 is 13 amino acids. Trimming took off 5 bases at V and 5 bases at J, with 10 bases between the two ends. The CDR3 sequence is CASSQDSHQPQHF. The DNA for the CDR3 is TGTGCCAGCAGTCAGGACAGCCATCAGCCCCAGCATTTT.

This clonotype was seen only a few times. In DNA form, the CDR3 reads TGTGCCAGCAGATTCAGCGGGAAATCCTACGAGCAGTACTTC. As protein: CASRFSGKSYEQYF. The chain uses TRBV7-2 and TRBJ2-7, with 7 bases identical to TRBD2. Germline values: CDR1 SGHTA, CDR2 FQGNSA. With V trimmed by 6 bases and J by 1 base, 6 bases remained unmatched. The CDR3 is made up of 14 amino acids. Combining the CDR3 with reference TRBV7-2 and TRBJ2-7 gives the whole variable domain GAGVSQSPSNKVTEKGKDVELRCDPISGHTALYWYRQSLGQGLEFLIYFQGNSAPDKSGLPSDRFSAERTGGSVSTLTIQRTQQEDSAVYLCASRFSGKSYEQYFGPGTRLTVT.

This sequence joins TRBV7-2 and TRBJ2-7; a weak D match, TRBD2 (6 bases). This CDR3 comprises 15 residues. Trimming left V 5 bases short and J 0 bases short, with 14 bases between. Looked up from germline, CDR1 is SGHTA and CDR2 is FQGNSA. CDR3 protein: CASSRARGSSYEQYF. CDR3 nucleotides: TGTGCCAGCAGCAGAGCCCGGGGGAGCTCCTACGAGCAGTACTTC.

The chain recombines TRBV7-2 with TRBJ2-4; 10 bases align to TRBD2. The V and J ends lost 2 bases and 0 bases, in that order; junction bases with no gene match: 13. From germline, CDR1 is SGHTA and CDR2 FQGNSA. The CDR3 is 20 residues long. CDR3 sequence reads: CASSLMGLAIIDRAKNIQYF. The CDR3, as DNA: TGTGCCAGCAGCTTAATGGGACTAGCGATTATCGACCGAGCCAAAAACATTCAGTACTTC.

This clonotype was seen many times. This chain uses TRBV20-1 with TRBJ1-2; the match to TRBD1 covers 7 bases. V lost 3 bases and J lost 6; bases outside the gene matches: 7. Germline V CDR1 and CDR2: DFQATT, SNEGSKA (reference sequence). The CDR3 is 13 residues long. The chain's CDR3 is CSARTGRLDGYTF. Written as DNA, the CDR3 is TGCAGTGCTAGGACAGGGCGTTTGGATGGCTACACCTTC.

There are a few counts of this clonotype. The chain uses TRBV29-1 and TRBJ2-7, with 10 bases identical to TRBD2. From germline, CDR1 is SQVTM and CDR2 ANQGSEA. V was pared by 5 bases and J by 7 bases, with 5 bases of the junction left unmatched. The CDR3 consists of 12 residues. CDR3 in DNA: TGCAGCGTTCAACTAGCGGGAAGAGAGCAGTACTTC. This gives the protein CSVQLAGREQYF.

This clonotype was counted between two and nine times. The chain uses TRBV3-1 and TRBJ2-3; 8 positions agree with TRBD1. Germline trimming cut 5 bases from V and 6 bases from J; bases unmatched to any gene: 13. The length of the CDR3 is 16 residues. Germline V gives CDR1 LGHDT, CDR2 YNNKEL (reference sequence). The CDR3 DNA reads as TGTGCCAGCAGCTATGGGACAGGCCGGAGCGGCGATACGCAGTATTTT. Protein: CASSYGTGRSGDTQYF.

This clonotype was detected a few times. Written as DNA, the CDR3 is TGTGCCAGCAGCCCTGGACAAACGCCGAATCAGCCCCAGCATTTT. It encodes CASSPGQTPNQPQHF. The rearrangement links TRBV7-9 to TRBJ1-5, with D tentatively TRBD1 (5 bases). Germline CDR1 is SEHNR and CDR2 is FQNEAQ (reference sequence). The length of the CDR3 is 15 residues. V lost 5 bases and J lost 4, with 15 bases in between.